This is a list of T cell receptor beta chains from one sample in a study of blood T cell repertoires in COVID-19. TCRdb keeps only in-frame clones here, not all; method: immunoSEQ multiplex PCR. The sample consists of 45,000 to 65,000 clones, around 81% of them appearing once. Material: peripheral blood. These receptors originate from a woman of 80 years or more with COVID-19, enrolled during active disease. CDR3s include the opening cysteine and the closing phenylalanine or tryptophan. Each record gives: clone size, J gene, D gene, V gene, CDR3 protein, CDR3 DNA. D genes are given only for firm matches. Clone sizes are given selectively: once, few, many, or a class where the clone is expanded.

size: .; J: TRBJ1-2; D: TRBD1; V: TRBV10-2; CDR3: CASSIGQGQGYTF; DNA: TGCGCCAGCAGTATCGGACAGGGGCAAGGCTACACCTTC
size: .; J: TRBJ1-2; D: .; V: TRBV2; CDR3: CASKAGVGSGYTF; DNA: TGTGCCAGCAAGGCAGGGGTCGGTAGTGGCTACACCTTC
size: once; J: TRBJ2-1; D: TRBD1; V: TRBV7-3; CDR3: CASSSTGGLNEQFF; DNA: TGTGCCAGCAGCTCGACAGGGGGGTTGAATGAGCAGTTCTTC
size: .; J: TRBJ1-1; D: .; V: TRBV2; CDR3: CASSEPTQNTEAFF; DNA: TGTGCCAGCAGTGAACCAACACAAAACACTGAAGCTTTCTTT
size: .; J: TRBJ2-1; D: TRBD2; V: TRBV7-6; CDR3: CASSPLSGRAGNEQFF; DNA: TGTGCCAGCAGCCCACTTAGCGGGAGGGCAGGGAATGAGCAGTTCTTC
size: .; J: TRBJ1-4; D: .; V: TRBV6-5; CDR3: CASSYGRLREKLFF; DNA: TGTGCCAGCAGTTATGGAAGGCTGAGGGAAAAACTGTTTTTT
size: .; J: TRBJ2-1; D: TRBD2; V: TRBV29-1; CDR3: CSASGPSGSNEQFF; DNA: TGCAGCGCCTCGGGGCCTAGCGGGAGCAATGAGCAGTTCTTC
size: .; J: TRBJ2-5; D: .; V: TRBV7-9; CDR3: CASSLARAAQETQYF; DNA: TGTGCCAGCAGCTTAGCGCGGGCAGCTCAAGAGACCCAGTACTTC
size: few; J: TRBJ2-1; D: .; V: TRBV9; CDR3: CASSLEVAANNEQFF; DNA: TGTGCCAGCAGCCTTGAGGTAGCGGCAAACAATGAGCAGTTCTTC
size: .; J: TRBJ2-4; D: .; V: TRBV18; CDR3: CASSPLEGATNIQYF; DNA: TGTGCCAGCTCACCACTGGAGGGGGCCACCAACATTCAGTACTTC
size: few; J: TRBJ2-2; D: TRBD2; V: TRBV6-2/TRBV6-3; CDR3: CASSYSQSGVNTGELFF; DNA: TGTGCCAGCAGTTACTCCCAGAGCGGGGTGAACACCGGGGAGCTGTTTTTT
size: .; J: TRBJ2-7; D: TRBD1; V: TRBV11-2; CDR3: CASSRPGGTGGYEQYF; DNA: TGTGCCAGCAGCCGTCCGGGGGGGACAGGGGGCTACGAGCAGTACTTC
size: .; J: TRBJ1-5; D: TRBD1; V: TRBV19; CDR3: CASTQVVDRGQPQHF; DNA: TGTGCCAGTACCCAGGTCGTCGACAGGGGTCAGCCCCAGCATTTT
size: .; J: TRBJ2-5; D: TRBD2; V: TRBV24-1; CDR3: CATSEAGEETQYF; DNA: TGTGCCACCAGTGAGGCGGGGGAAGAGACCCAGTACTTC
size: .; J: TRBJ2-7; D: .; V: TRBV28; CDR3: CASSFEGGGNEQYF; DNA: TGTGCCAGCAGTTTTGAAGGGGGCGGGAACGAGCAGTACTTC
size: few; J: TRBJ2-5; D: TRBD2; V: TRBV9; CDR3: CASSISGMGETQYF; DNA: TGTGCCAGCAGCATTAGCGGGATGGGGGAGACCCAGTACTTC
size: .; J: TRBJ2-7; D: TRBD1; V: TRBV19; CDR3: CASSTNGQGKDDEQYF; DNA: TGTGCCAGTAGTACCAATGGACAGGGGAAGGACGACGAGCAGTACTTC
size: .; J: TRBJ1-1; D: .; V: TRBV5-6; CDR3: CASSPGGQSLMNTEAFF; DNA: TGTGCCAGCAGCCCAGGCGGACAGAGCCTCATGAACACTGAAGCTTTCTTT
size: .; J: TRBJ1-6; D: .; V: TRBV5-4; CDR3: CASSVEGVRSPLHF; DNA: TGTGCCAGCAGCGTCGAGGGGGTTAGGTCACCCCTCCACTTT
size: few; J: TRBJ2-1; D: TRBD2; V: TRBV4-2; CDR3: CASSQPPLSGRANEQFF; DNA: TGTGCCAGCAGCCAACCCCCTTTGAGCGGGAGGGCAAATGAGCAGTTCTTC
size: .; J: TRBJ2-7; D: .; V: TRBV10-3; CDR3: CAISARAGGPSYEQYF; DNA: TGTGCCATCAGTGCCCGGGCAGGGGGGCCCTCCTACGAGCAGTACTTC
size: .; J: TRBJ2-6; D: .; V: TRBV5-1; CDR3: CASSLAGGGYTLGANVLTF; DNA: TGCGCCAGCAGCTTGGCCGGAGGCGGGTATACTCTGGGCGCCAACGTCCTGACTTTC
size: once; J: TRBJ1-6; D: TRBD1; V: TRBV4-1; CDR3: CASSPHRDRGSPLHF; DNA: TGCGCCAGCAGCCCGCACCGGGACAGGGGATCACCCCTCCACTTT
size: .; J: TRBJ1-1; D: .; V: TRBV6-5; CDR3: CASSYSGVRTEAFF; DNA: TGTGCCAGCAGTTATTCAGGGGTGCGGACTGAAGCTTTCTTT
size: .; J: TRBJ2-5; D: TRBD2; V: TRBV9; CDR3: CASSVNSGGETQYF; DNA: TGTGCCAGCAGCGTAAACAGCGGGGGAGAGACCCAGTACTTC
size: .; J: TRBJ1-1; D: .; V: TRBV2; CDR3: CASSFQGPNTEAFF; DNA: TGTGCCAGCAGTTTCCAGGGTCCGAACACTGAAGCTTTCTTT
size: .; J: TRBJ1-2; D: .; V: TRBV5-6; CDR3: CASRQRGANYGYTF; DNA: TGTGCCAGCAGGCAGCGGGGAGCTAACTATGGCTACACCTTC
size: .; J: TRBJ2-3; D: TRBD2; V: TRBV5-1; CDR3: CASSLVLARTDTQYF; DNA: TGCGCCAGCAGCTTGGTACTAGCGCGCACAGATACGCAGTATTTT
size: many; J: TRBJ1-5; D: .; V: TRBV6-4; CDR3: CASSNTHPRQPNSNQPQHF; DNA: TGTGCCAGCAGCAATACCCATCCTCGACAGCCGAATAGCAATCAGCCCCAGCATTTT
size: .; J: TRBJ2-1; D: TRBD2; V: TRBV24-1; CDR3: CATSGAEAGEVSEQFF; DNA: TGTGCCACCAGTGGAGCGGAGGCGGGAGAAGTTAGTGAGCAGTTCTTC
size: .; J: TRBJ2-1; D: .; V: TRBV10-3; CDR3: CAISEPSKGPSEQFF; DNA: TGTGCCATCAGTGAGCCTAGCAAAGGGCCCTCTGAGCAGTTCTTC
size: .; J: TRBJ2-5; D: .; V: TRBV19; CDR3: CASSSLEAGPEETQYF; DNA: TGTGCCAGTAGTTCCCTCGAGGCAGGGCCCGAAGAGACCCAGTACTTC
size: .; J: TRBJ2-1; D: TRBD1; V: TRBV19; CDR3: CASSRDRGFDEQFF; DNA: TGTGCCAGTAGCCGGGACAGGGGGTTTGATGAGCAGTTCTTC
size: .; J: TRBJ1-1; D: TRBD1; V: TRBV19; CDR3: CASSKPRRGPDNTEAFF; DNA: TGTGCCAGTAGTAAGCCACGAAGGGGGCCCGACAACACTGAAGCTTTCTTT
size: few; J: TRBJ1-6; D: TRBD1; V: TRBV5-8; CDR3: CASINSGGSSYNSPLHF; DNA: TGTGCCAGCATCAACTCAGGGGGCAGCTCCTATAATTCACCCCTCCACTTT
size: .; J: TRBJ1-1; D: .; V: TRBV3-1/TRBV3-2; CDR3: CASSRAGPTEAFF; DNA: TGTGCCAGCAGCCGCGCAGGCCCTACTGAAGCTTTCTTT
size: .; J: TRBJ2-5; D: TRBD2; V: TRBV13; CDR3: CASSLGLGQETQYF; DNA: TGTGCCAGCAGCCTCGGACTAGGACAAGAGACCCAGTACTTC
size: once; J: TRBJ1-3; D: TRBD1; V: TRBV7-2; CDR3: CASSWDSGNTIYF; DNA: TGTGCCAGCAGCTGGGACAGTGGAAACACCATATATTTT
size: .; J: TRBJ1-5; D: .; V: TRBV9; CDR3: CASSVGQSSGQPQHF; DNA: TGTGCCAGCAGCGTAGGTCAGTCAAGCGGGCAGCCCCAGCATTTT
size: .; J: TRBJ2-1; D: TRBD2; V: TRBV5-4; CDR3: CASSLGGGGHYNEQFF; DNA: TGTGCCAGCAGCTTGGGCGGGGGGGGCCACTACAATGAGCAGTTCTTC
size: .; J: TRBJ2-1; D: .; V: TRBV13; CDR3: CASSISGYNEQFF; DNA: TGTGCCAGCAGCATTAGCGGATACAATGAGCAGTTCTTC
size: .; J: TRBJ2-6; D: TRBD1; V: TRBV6-1; CDR3: CASSVSTGAGANVLTF; DNA: TGTGCCAGCAGTGTATCGACAGGGGCAGGGGCCAACGTCCTGACTTTC
size: few; J: TRBJ2-2; D: .; V: TRBV7-9; CDR3: CASSTTGFTGELFF; DNA: TGTGCCAGCAGCACCACAGGGTTCACCGGGGAGCTGTTTTTT
size: .; J: TRBJ1-5; D: TRBD1; V: TRBV19; CDR3: CASSRTGTNQPQHF; DNA: TGTGCCAGTAGTCGGACAGGGACCAATCAGCCCCAGCATTTT
size: .; J: TRBJ2-7; D: .; V: TRBV18; CDR3: CASSPPGVPYEQYF; DNA: TGTGCCAGCTCACCACCGGGAGTCCCTTACGAGCAGTACTTC
size: .; J: TRBJ2-7; D: TRBD2; V: TRBV19; CDR3: CATCLRAGGSYEQYF; DNA: TGTGCCACCTGCCTGAGGGCGGGGGGTTCCTACGAGCAGTACTTC
size: .; J: TRBJ1-5; D: .; V: TRBV30; CDR3: CACRTGTNSNQPQHF; DNA: TGTGCCTGCAGAACAGGGACAAATAGCAATCAGCCCCAGCATTTT
size: .; J: TRBJ2-5; D: TRBD1; V: TRBV5-1; CDR3: CASSPRQGQETQYF; DNA: TGCGCCAGCAGCCCGCGACAGGGCCAAGAGACCCAGTACTTC
size: .; J: TRBJ1-1; D: .; V: TRBV28; CDR3: CASSRIGAASEAFF; DNA: TGTGCCAGCAGCCGCATAGGGGCGGCTAGTGAAGCTTTCTTT
size: .; J: TRBJ1-1; D: .; V: TRBV5-4; CDR3: CASSLAGRANTEAFF; DNA: TGTGCCAGCAGCTTGGCCGGCAGGGCGAACACTGAAGCTTTCTTT
size: .; J: TRBJ1-5; D: TRBD1; V: TRBV19; CDR3: CASRAGAGTGTVFSNQPQHF; DNA: TGTGCCAGTAGGGCCGGGGCCGGGACAGGGACCGTCTTTAGCAATCAGCCCCAGCATTTT
size: .; J: TRBJ2-7; D: TRBD1; V: TRBV6-5; CDR3: CASSLVGTGSYEQYF; DNA: TGTGCCAGCAGTTTAGTCGGGACAGGCTCCTACGAGCAGTACTTC
size: once; J: TRBJ2-5; D: TRBD1; V: TRBV2; CDR3: CASRVLKTGYLETQYF; DNA: TGTGCCAGCCGGGTCCTGAAGACAGGGTATCTAGAGACCCAGTACTTC
size: few; J: TRBJ2-7; D: .; V: TRBV15; CDR3: CATSVVGTSEQYF; DNA: TGTGCCACCAGCGTAGTAGGGACTTCCGAGCAGTACTTC
size: .; J: TRBJ2-7; D: .; V: TRBV14; CDR3: CASSPRPLSYEQYF; DNA: TGTGCCAGCAGCCCTAGACCCCTCTCCTACGAGCAGTACTTC
size: .; J: TRBJ1-6; D: TRBD1; V: TRBV19; CDR3: CASSIPNWGQGNSSPLHF; DNA: TGTGCCAGTAGTATCCCCAATTGGGGACAGGGGAATTCTTCACCCCTCCACTTT
size: .; J: TRBJ1-3; D: .; V: TRBV25-1; CDR3: CASLLEVSSGNTIYF; DNA: TGTGCCAGCCTGCTAGAGGTTTCCTCTGGAAACACCATATATTTT
size: .; J: TRBJ1-1; D: .; V: TRBV2; CDR3: CATTTGYTEAFF; DNA: TGTGCCACCACAACAGGGTACACTGAAGCTTTCTTT
size: .; J: TRBJ2-7; D: TRBD2; V: TRBV3-1/TRBV3-2; CDR3: CASSQGTSGIHSYEQYF; DNA: TGTGCCAGCAGCCAAGGGACTAGCGGGATTCACTCCTACGAGCAGTACTTC
size: few; J: TRBJ2-2; D: .; V: TRBV5-5; CDR3: CASSLVAGTGELFF; DNA: TGTGCCAGCAGCTTGGTGGCCGGGACCGGGGAGCTGTTTTTT